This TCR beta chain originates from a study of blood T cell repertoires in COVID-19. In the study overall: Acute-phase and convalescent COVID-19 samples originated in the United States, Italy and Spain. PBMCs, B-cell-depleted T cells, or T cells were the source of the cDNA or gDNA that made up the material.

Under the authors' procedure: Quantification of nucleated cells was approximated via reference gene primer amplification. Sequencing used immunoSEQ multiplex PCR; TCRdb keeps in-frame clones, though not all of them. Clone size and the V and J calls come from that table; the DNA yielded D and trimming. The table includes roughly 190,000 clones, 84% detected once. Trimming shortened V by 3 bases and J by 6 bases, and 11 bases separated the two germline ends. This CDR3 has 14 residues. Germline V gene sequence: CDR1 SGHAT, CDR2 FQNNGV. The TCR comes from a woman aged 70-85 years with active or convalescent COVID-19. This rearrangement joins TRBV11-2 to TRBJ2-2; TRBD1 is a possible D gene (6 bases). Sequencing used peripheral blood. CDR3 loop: CASSFNRAAGELFF. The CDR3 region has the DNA TGTGCCAGCAGCTTCAACAGGGCGGCCGGGGAGCTGTTTTTT.